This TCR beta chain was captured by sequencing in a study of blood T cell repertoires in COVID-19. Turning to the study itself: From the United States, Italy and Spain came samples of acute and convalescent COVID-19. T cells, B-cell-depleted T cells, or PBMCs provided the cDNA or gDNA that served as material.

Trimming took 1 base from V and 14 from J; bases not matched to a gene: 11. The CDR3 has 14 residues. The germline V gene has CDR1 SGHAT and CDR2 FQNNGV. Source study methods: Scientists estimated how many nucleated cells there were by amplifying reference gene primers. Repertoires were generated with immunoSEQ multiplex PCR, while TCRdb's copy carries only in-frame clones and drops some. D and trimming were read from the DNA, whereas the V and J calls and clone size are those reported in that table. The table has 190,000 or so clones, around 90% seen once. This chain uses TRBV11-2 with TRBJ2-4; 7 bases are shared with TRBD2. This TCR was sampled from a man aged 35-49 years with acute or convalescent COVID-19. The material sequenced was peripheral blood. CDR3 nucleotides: TGTGCCAGCAGCTTAGGCCCCTCTGCGGGGGTAGAGTACTTC. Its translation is CASSLGPSAGVEYF. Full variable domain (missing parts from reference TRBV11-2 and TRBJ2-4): EAGVAQSPRYKIIEKRQSVAFWCNPISGHATLYWYQQILGQGPKLLIQFQNNGVVDDSQLPKDRFSAERLKGVDSTLKIQPAKLEDSAVYLCASSLGPSAGVEYFGAGTRLSVL.